This TCR beta chain was obtained from a study of human T cells and chemical hapten exposure. Study information: TCR yield per sample varied, mainly due to pooled library volumes.

Via MiXCR, TCRdb re-called the RACE reads, giving one row per CDR3 protein. The table has some 180,000 distinct CDR3 sequences, about 22% seen once. Regarding time point: patch test 1, 2 weeks after DPC sensitization. The sample's treatment: therapeutic diphenylcyclopropenone sensitization with weekly scalp DPC. As for this clonotype: As yet, its antigen is unknown.

Trimming removed 5 bases from V and 6 bases from J, with 23 bases in between. Per the germline V gene, CDR1 is DFQATT and CDR2 is SNEGSKA (reference sequence). CDR3 length: 15 amino acids. Regarding the study as a whole: Alopecia affecting every donor means their immune response may not match healthy people's.

This sequence joins TRBV20-1 and TRBJ2-7; D is possibly TRBD1 (5 bases). The receptor comes from a woman between 50 and 59 years old with alopecia areata. Some clones in this sample may be carry-over from other donors' samples. Sequences were derived from whole blood, sampled in connection with sensitization to the hapten diphenylcyclopropenone (DPC). The CDR3 coding sequence is TGCAGTGCTGATAAGATACGCCAGGGTGGTGGCGAGCAGTACTTC. Amino acid sequence: CSADKIRQGGGEQYF.